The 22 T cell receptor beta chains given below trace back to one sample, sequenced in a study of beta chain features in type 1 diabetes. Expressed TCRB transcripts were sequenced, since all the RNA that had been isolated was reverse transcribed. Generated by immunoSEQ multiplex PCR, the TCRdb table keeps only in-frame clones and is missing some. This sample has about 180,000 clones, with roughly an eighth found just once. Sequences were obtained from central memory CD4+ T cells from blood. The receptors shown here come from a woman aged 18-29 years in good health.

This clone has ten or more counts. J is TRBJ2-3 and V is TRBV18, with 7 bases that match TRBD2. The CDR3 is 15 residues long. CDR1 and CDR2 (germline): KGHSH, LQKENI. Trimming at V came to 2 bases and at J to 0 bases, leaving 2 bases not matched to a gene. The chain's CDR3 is CASSPGGGSTDTQYF. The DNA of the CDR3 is TGTGCCAGCTCACCAGGCGGGGGAAGCACAGATACGCAGTATTTT.

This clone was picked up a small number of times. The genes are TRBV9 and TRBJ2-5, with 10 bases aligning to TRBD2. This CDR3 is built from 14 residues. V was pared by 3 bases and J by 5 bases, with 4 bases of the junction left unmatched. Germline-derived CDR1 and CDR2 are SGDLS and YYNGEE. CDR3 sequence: CASSESGRGETQYF. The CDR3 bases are TGTGCCAGCAGCGAAAGCGGGAGGGGGGAGACCCAGTACTTC.

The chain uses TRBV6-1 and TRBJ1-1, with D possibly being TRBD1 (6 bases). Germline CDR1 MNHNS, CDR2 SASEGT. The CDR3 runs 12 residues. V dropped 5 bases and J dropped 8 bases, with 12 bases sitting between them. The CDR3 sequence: CASSHGQMEAFF. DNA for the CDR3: TGTGCCAGCAGTCATGGACAGATGGAAGCTTTCTTT.

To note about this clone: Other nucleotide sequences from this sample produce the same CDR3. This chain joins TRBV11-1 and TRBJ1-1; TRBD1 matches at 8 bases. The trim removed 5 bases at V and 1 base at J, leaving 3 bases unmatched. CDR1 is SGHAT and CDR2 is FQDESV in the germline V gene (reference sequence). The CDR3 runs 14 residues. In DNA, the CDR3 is TGTGCCAGCAGCCTCGGACAGGGGAACACTGAAGCTTTCTTT. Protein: CASSLGQGNTEAFF.

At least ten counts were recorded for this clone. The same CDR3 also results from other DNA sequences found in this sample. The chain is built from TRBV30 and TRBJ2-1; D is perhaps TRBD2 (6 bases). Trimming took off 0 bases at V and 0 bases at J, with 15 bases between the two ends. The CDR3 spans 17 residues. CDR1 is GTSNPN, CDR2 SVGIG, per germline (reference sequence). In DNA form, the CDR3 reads TGTGCCTGGAGTGTACGTGGTGGAGGGATCTCCTACAATGAGCAGTTCTTC. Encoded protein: CAWSVRGGGISYNEQFF.

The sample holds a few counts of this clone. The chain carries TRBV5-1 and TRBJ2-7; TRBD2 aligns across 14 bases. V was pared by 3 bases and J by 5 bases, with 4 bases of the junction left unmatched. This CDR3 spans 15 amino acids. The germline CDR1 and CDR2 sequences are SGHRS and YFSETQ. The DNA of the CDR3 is TGCGCCAGCAGCTCCGGACTAGCGGGAGGCGACGAGCAGTACTTC. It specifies CASSSGLAGGDEQYF.

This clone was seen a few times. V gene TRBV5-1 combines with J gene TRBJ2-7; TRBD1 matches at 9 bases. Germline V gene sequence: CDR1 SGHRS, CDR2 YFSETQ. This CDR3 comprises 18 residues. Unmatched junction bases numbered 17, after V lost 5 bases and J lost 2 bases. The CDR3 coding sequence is TGCGCCAGCAGTCGCAACTGGGGTCCGGGACAGGGAGCCTACGAGCAGTACTTC. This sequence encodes CASSRNWGPGQGAYEQYF.

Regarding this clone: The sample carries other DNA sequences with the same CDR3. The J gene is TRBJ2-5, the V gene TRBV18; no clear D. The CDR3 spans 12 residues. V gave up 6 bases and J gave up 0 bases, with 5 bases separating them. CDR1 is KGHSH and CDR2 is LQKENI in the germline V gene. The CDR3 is CASSPYQETQYF. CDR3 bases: TGTGCCAGCTCCCCGTACCAAGAGACCCAGTACTTC.

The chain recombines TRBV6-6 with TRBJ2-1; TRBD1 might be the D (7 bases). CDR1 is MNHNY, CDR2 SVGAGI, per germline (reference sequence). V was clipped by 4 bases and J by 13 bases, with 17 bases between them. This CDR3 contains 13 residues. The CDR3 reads CASSSQGRRQQFF. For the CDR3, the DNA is TGTGCCAGCAGTTCACAGGGGAGGAGGCAACAGTTCTTC.

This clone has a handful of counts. The CDR3 loop reads CASSLSEPTGFQYF. The CDR3 DNA reads as TGTGCCAGCAGCCTCTCCGAGCCGACAGGGTTTCAGTACTTC. The J gene is TRBJ2-7, the V gene TRBV7-2, with 7 bases fitting TRBD1. V lost 5 bases and J lost 10; bases outside the gene matches: 14. This CDR3 has 14 amino acids. The germline V gene encodes CDR1 SGHTA and CDR2 FQGNSA.

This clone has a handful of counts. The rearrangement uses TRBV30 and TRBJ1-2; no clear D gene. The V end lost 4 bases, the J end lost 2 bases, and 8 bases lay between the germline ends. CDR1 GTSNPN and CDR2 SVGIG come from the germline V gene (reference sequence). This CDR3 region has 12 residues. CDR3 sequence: CAWMVENYGYTF. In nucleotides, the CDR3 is TGTGCCTGGATGGTGGAGAACTATGGCTACACCTTC.

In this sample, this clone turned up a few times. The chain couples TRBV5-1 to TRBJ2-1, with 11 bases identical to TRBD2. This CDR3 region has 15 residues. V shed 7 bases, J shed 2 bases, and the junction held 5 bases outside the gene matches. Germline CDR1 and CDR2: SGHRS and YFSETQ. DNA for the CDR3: TGCGCCAGCGGGACTAGCGGCAATCCCTACAATGAGCAGTTCTTC. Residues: CASGTSGNPYNEQFF.

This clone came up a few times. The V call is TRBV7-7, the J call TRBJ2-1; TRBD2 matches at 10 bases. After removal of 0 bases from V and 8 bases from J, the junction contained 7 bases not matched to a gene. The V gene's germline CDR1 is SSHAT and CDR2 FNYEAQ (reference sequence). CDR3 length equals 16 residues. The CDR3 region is CASSLAGLAGVDEQFF. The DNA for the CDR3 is TGTGCCAGCAGCTTAGCGGGTCTAGCGGGAGTCGATGAGCAGTTCTTC.

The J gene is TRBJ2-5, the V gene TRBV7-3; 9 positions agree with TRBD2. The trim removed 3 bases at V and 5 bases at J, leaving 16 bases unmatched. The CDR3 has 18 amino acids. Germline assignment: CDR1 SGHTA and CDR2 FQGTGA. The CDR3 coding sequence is TGTGCCAGCAGCTTGCTCCCACGAGGTAGCGGGAGAGGTGAGACCCAGTACTTC. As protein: CASSLLPRGSGRGETQYF.

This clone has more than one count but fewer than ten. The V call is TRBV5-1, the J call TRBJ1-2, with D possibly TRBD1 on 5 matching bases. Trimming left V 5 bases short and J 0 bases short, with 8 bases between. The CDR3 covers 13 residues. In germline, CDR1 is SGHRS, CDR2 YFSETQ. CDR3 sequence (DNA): TGCGCCAGCAGGACAGAGGCTAACTATGGCTACACCTTC. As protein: CASRTEANYGYTF.

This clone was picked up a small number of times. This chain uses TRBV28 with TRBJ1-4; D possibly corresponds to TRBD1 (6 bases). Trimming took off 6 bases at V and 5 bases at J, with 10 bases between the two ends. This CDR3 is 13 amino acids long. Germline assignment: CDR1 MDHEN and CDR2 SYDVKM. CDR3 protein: CASRDSLNEKLFF. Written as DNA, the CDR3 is TGTGCCAGCAGGGACAGTCTAAATGAAAAACTGTTTTTT.

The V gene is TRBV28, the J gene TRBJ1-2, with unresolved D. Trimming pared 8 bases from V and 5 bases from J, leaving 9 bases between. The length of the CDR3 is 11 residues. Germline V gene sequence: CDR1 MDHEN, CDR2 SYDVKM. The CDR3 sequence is CASGEIYGYTF. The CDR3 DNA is TGTGCCAGCGGGGAGATTTATGGCTACACCTTC.

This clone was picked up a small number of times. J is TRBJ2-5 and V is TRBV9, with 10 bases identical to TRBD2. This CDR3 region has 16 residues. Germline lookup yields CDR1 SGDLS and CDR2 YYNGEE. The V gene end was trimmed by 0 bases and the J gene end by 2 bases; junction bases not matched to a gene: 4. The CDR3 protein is CASSVAASGRQETQYF. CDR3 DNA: TGTGCCAGCAGCGTAGCGGCTAGCGGGAGACAAGAGACCCAGTACTTC.

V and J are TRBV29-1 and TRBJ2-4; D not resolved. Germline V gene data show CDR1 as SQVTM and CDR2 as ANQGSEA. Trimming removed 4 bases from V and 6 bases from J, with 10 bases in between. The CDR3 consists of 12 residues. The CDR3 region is CSVVGEVNIQYF. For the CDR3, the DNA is TGCAGCGTTGTAGGAGAGGTAAACATTCAGTACTTC.

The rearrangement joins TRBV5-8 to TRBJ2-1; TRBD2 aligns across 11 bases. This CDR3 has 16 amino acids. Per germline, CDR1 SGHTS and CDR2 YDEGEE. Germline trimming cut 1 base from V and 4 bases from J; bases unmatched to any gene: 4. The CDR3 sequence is CASSLTGTSGYNEQFF. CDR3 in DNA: TGTGCCAGCAGCTTGACCGGGACTAGCGGATACAATGAGCAGTTCTTC. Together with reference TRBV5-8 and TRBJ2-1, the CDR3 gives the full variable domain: EAGVTQSPTHLIKTRGQQATLRCSPISGHTSVYWYQQALGLGLQFLLWYDEGEERNRGNFPPRFSGRQFPNYSSELNVNALELEDSALYLCASSLTGTSGYNEQFFGPGTRLTVL.

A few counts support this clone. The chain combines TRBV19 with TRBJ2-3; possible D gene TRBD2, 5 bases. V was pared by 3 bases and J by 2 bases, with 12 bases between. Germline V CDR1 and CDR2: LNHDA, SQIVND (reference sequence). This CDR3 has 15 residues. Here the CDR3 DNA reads TGTGCCAGTAGTATGAGCGGTACTTTCACAGATACGCAGTATTTT. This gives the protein CASSMSGTFTDTQYF.

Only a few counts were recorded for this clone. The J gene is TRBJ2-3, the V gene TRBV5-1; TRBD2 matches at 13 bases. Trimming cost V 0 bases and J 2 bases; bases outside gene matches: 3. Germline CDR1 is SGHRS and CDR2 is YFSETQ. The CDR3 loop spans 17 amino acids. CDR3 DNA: TGCGCCAGCAGCTTGGGTGGGACTAGCGGGACCACAGATACGCAGTATTTT. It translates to CASSLGGTSGTTDTQYF.